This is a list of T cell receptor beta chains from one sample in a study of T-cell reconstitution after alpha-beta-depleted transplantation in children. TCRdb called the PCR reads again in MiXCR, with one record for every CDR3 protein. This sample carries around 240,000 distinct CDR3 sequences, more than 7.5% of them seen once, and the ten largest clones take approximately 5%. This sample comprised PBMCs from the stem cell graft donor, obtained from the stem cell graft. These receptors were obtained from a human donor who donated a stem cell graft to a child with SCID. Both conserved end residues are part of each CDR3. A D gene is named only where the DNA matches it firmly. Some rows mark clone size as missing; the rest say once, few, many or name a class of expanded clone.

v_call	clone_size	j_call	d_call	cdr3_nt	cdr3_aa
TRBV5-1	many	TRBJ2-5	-	TGCGCCAGCAGCTTGGTTTCCGGGATCGGAGAGACCCAGTACTTC	CASSLVSGIGETQYF
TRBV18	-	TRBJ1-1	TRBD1	TGTGCCAGCTCACCCACGCAGGGGGGGGACACTGAAGCTTTCTTT	CASSPTQGGDTEAFF
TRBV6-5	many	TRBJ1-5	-	TGTGCCAGCAGTCCGTCCAGGACGGGTAATCAGCCCCAGCATTTT	CASSPSRTGNQPQHF
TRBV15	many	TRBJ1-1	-	TGTGCCACCAGCAGAGATGGGGAGGGAAAGGACACTGAAGCTTTCTTT	CATSRDGEGKDTEAFF
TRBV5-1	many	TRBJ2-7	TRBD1	TGCGCCAGCAGCTTCTGGACAGGGCCCACCTACGAGCAGTACTTC	CASSFWTGPTYEQYF
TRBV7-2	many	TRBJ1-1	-	TGTGCCAGCAGCTTAGTAGGGCGGGGAGCTTTCTTT	CASSLVGRGAFF
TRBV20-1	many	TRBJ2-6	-	TGCAGTGCTAGAGATAGCGGACAGCCCTCTGGGGCCAACGTCCTGACTTTC	CSARDSGQPSGANVLTF
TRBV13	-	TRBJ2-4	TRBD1	TGTGCCAGCAGCACCGGACAGGTCCAAAACATTCAGTACTTC	CASSTGQVQNIQYF
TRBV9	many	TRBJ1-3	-	TGTGCCAGCAGCGTAGATCATTCCTCTGGAAACACCATATATTTT	CASSVDHSSGNTIYF
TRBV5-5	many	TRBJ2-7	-	TGTGCCAGCAGCTTCCGGCCAGATAAGTACGAGCAGTACTTC	CASSFRPDKYEQYF
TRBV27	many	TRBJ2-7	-	TGTGCCAGCAGTTCGACCGGGACTGCTAAATACGAGCAGTACTTC	CASSSTGTAKYEQYF
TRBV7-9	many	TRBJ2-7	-	TGTGCCATCACCCGGGCCTCCTCCTACGAGCAGTACTTC	CAITRASSYEQYF
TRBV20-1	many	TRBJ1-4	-	TGCAGTGCTAGCGGGGGCAGGGAAAAACTGTTTTTT	CSASGGREKLFF
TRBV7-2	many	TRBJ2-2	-	TGTGCCAGCAGCTACGGACAGCCGAACACCGGGGAGCTGTTTTTT	CASSYGQPNTGELFF
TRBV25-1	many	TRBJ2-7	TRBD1	TGTGCCAGCAGTCCCCGGGACAGGGCTCTCGAGCAGTACTTC	CASSPRDRALEQYF
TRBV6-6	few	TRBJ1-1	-	TGTGCCAGCAGTTACTCGACGGTCACTGAAGCTTTCTTT	CASSYSTVTEAFF
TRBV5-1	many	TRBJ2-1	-	TGCGCCAGCAGCTTGGATGGGGGCAGCTCGTGGGTCTTC	CASSLDGGSSWVF
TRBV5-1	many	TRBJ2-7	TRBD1	TGCGCCAGCAGCGAGGAGACAGGGCCCCCAACCTACGAGCAGTACTTC	CASSEETGPPTYEQYF
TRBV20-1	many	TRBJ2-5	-	TGCAGTGCCCTGATGTACCAAGAGACCCAGTACTTC	CSALMYQETQYF
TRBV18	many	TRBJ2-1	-	TGTGCCAGCTCACCACCCACCCCTGAGCAGTTCTTC	CASSPPTPEQFF
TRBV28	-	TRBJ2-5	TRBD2	TGTGCCAGCAGTTTAGTCAGCGGGGGCGCAGAGACCCAGTACTTC	CASSLVSGGAETQYF
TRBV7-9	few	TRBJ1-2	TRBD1	TGTGCCAGCAGCGGCGGACAGGGGGAGGGCTACACCTTC	CASSGGQGEGYTF
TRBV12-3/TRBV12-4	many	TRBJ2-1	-	TGTGCCAGCACCCAATCGTCCGGGACATACTACAATGAGCAGTTCTTC	CASTQSSGTYYNEQFF
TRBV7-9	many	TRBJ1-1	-	TGTGCCAGCAGCTTAGTTTCGAGGAACACTGAAGCTTTCTTT	CASSLVSRNTEAFF
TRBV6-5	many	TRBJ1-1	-	TGTGCCTCAGGTGGGAGGCGGAGGGACACTGAAGCTTTCTTT	CASGGRRRDTEAFF
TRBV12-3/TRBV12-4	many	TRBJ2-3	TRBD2	TGTGCCAGCAGCATAGGGACTAGCGGCACAGATACGCAGTATTTT	CASSIGTSGTDTQYF
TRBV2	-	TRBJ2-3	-	TGTGCCAGCAGCGAAACCCTAGCATCAGATACGCAGTATTTT	CASSETLASDTQYF
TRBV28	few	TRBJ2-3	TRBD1	TGTGCCAGCAGTCCCGCGGGGCAGGGGGCGCGAGATACGCAGTATTTT	CASSPAGQGARDTQYF
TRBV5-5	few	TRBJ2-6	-	TGTGCCAGCAGCTTGGCCGGGGGGCCTGGGGCCAACGTCCTGACTTTC	CASSLAGGPGANVLTF
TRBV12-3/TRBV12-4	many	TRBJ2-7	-	TGTGCCAGCACTACGGGGGTCCACGAGCAGTACTTC	CASTTGVHEQYF
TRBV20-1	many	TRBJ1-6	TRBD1	TGCAGTGCTAGACAACTAGGACAGGGCTCCTATAATTCACCCCTCCACTTT	CSARQLGQGSYNSPLHF
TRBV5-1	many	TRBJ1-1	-	TGCGCCAGCAGCTCCCTGTGCTTT	CASSSLCF
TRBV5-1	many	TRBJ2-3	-	TGCGCCAGCAGCTCGTCACAGGGTACAGATACGCAGTATTTT	CASSSSQGTDTQYF
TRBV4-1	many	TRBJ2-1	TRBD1	TGCGCCAGCAGCCAGGGGGACAGGGATTACAATGAGCAGTTCTTC	CASSQGDRDYNEQFF
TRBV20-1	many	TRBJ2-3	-	TGCAGTGCTAGGGCGGCCAGCGGTCAGGCAGATACGCAGTATTTT	CSARAASGQADTQYF
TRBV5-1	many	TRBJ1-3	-	TGCGCCAGCAGCCCATCTCAAGTGAGCTCTGGAAACACCATATATTTT	CASSPSQVSSGNTIYF
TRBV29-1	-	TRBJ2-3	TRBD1	TGCAGCGGACAGGGGGCTTCAGATACGCAGTATTTT	CSGQGASDTQYF
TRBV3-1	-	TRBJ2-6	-	TGTGCCAGCAGCCGTACAGGGATGGGTTCTGGGGCCAACGTCCTGACTTTC	CASSRTGMGSGANVLTF
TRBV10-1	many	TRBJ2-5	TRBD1	TGCGCCAGCAGTGAGTCTGGGACAGTCCAAGAGACCCAGTACTTC	CASSESGTVQETQYF
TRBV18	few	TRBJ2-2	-	TGTGCCAGCTCACTATCCGGGGCCACGAACACCGGGGAGCTGTTTTTT	CASSLSGATNTGELFF
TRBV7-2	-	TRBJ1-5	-	TGTGCCAGCAGCTTATTACCCGGCACATATAGCAATCAGCCCCAGCATTTT	CASSLLPGTYSNQPQHF
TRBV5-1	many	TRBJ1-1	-	TGCGCCAGCAGCTTGATCCTTTCCATGAACACTGAAGCTTTCTTT	CASSLILSMNTEAFF
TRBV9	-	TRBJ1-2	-	TGTGCCAGCAGCGTAGGAGGCGGCATTATATATGGCTACACCTTC	CASSVGGGIIYGYTF
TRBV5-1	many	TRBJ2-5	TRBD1	TGCGCCAGCAGCCTGGACAGGCCCCAAGAGACCCAGTACTTC	CASSLDRPQETQYF
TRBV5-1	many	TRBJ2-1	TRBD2	TGCGCCAGCAGATCGGTAGCGGGGGGGTCGAGCTCCTACAATGAGCAGTTCTTC	CASRSVAGGSSSYNEQFF
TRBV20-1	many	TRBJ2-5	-	TGCAGTGCTAGAGATCTTACAGGAGAGACCCAGTACTTC	CSARDLTGETQYF
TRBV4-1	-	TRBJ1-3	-	TGCGCCAGCAGCCTAGTCTTAGGGGAAGTCTCTGGAAACACCATATATTTT	CASSLVLGEVSGNTIYF